This T cell receptor beta chain was documented in a study of early T cells in non-severe SARS-CoV-2 infection (dated by TCRdb to the early 2020s). For the wider study: Because TCR sequencing was done on bulk RNA from unsorted whole blood, the alpha and beta chains could not be paired.

The germline V gene sets CDR1 to SGHTA and CDR2 to FQGNSA. From V the trimming removes 4 bases and from J it removes 4 bases, while the gene matches leave 3 bases of the junction unaccounted for. Spanning cysteine to phenylalanine, the CDR3 consists of 15 amino acids. Of all the DNA, just the CDR3 is kept, 45 bases in frame from base 1. The study was a case-control design nested within a healthcare worker cohort in London, UK, with weekly nasopharyngeal swab PCR tests and blood sampling. Healthcare workers were recruited between 23 and 31 March 2020, during the week of the UK lockdown, and were followed weekly for up to about 15 weeks. This clonotype was seen a handful of times. Its antigen has not been determined. No base quality values were provided; no much bigger clone lies one nucleotide off. Library creation used 5' RACE. This sample was sequenced with a NextSeq 500. To correct for sequencing error and PCR bias, the TCR library protocol tagged individual cDNA molecules with unique molecular identifiers. Sequencing covered both TCR alpha and beta chains, and within each sample the abundances of alpha and beta sequences were tightly co-correlated. Processing in the source paper ran as follows. V gene, J gene and CDR3 annotation of TCR sequences was performed with Decombinator V4. Expanded TCRs were defined as changing significantly between any two time points under a Poisson model with p below 0.0001. TCR abundances were normalised to the total number of TCRs sequenced per sample and were expressed as counts per million. MAIT TCRs were defined by TRAV1-2 paired with TRAJ12, TRAJ20 or TRAJ33, and iNKT TCRs by TRAV10 paired with TRAJ18. VDJdb, accessed on 1 November 2021, was searched for TCRs annotated for CMV, EBV and SARS-CoV-2, and TCRs annotated for more than one antigen were excluded. TCRdb trimmed public reads at Q25 via fastp, called clones via MiXCR and kept in-frame beta chains. When rows share a CDR3 protein, they turn into one entry using the most common DNA and genes. The V and J calls shown here were made by TCRdb, not taken from the authors' results. The sample contains 35,000 to 45,000 distinct CDR3 sequences, approximately 6.3% of them found a single time. Around 8% of the sample is held by the ten biggest clonotypes.

Study-wide conclusions, independent of this receptor: VDJdb matching was skewed toward anti-spike CD8 responses and likely underestimated virus-specific expansions, missing private and CD4 specificities.

This receptor was obtained from an adult who was a healthcare worker with PCR-confirmed SARS-CoV-2 infection or an uninfected control (not recorded which). The sample in question was whole blood, obtained at baseline. The chain joins TRBV7-2 to TRBJ2-1, with TRBD2 matching 11 junction bases. The encoded CDR3 is CASSSIAGGYNEQFF. In nucleotides, the sequence is TGTGCCAGCAGCTCGATAGCGGGGGGGTACAATGAGCAGTTCTTC.